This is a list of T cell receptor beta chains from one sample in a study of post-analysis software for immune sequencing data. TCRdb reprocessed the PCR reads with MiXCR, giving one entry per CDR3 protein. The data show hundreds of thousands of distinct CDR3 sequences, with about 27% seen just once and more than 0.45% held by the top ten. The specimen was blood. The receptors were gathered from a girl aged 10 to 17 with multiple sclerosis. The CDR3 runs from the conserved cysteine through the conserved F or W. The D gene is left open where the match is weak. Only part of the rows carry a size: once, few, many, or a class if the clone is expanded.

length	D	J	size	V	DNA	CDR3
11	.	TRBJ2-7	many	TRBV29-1	TGCAGCGTTGGAGGGGGTTCCGAGCAGTACTTC	CSVGGGSEQYF
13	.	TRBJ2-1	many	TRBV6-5	TGTGCCAGCAGTTACTCCGTTTCGGTTCAACAGTTCTTC	CASSYSVSVQQFF
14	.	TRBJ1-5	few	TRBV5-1	TGCGCCAGCAGCTACACGCAGGGTGGGCAGCCCCAGCATTTT	CASSYTQGGQPQHF
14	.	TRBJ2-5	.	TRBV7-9	TGTGCCAGCAGCCCCAAGACACCCCAAGAGACCCAGTACTTC	CASSPKTPQETQYF
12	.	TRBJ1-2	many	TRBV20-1	TGCAGTGCTAGAGATCTCATTCGCGGCTACACCTTC	CSARDLIRGYTF
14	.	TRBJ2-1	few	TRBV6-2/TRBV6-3	TGTGCCAGCCTACGCTTCCCTCGTAGAGATGAGCAGTTCTTC	CASLRFPRRDEQFF
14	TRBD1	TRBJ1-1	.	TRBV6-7	TGTGCCACCGCGACAGGGAGGGTGAACACTGAAGCTTTCTTT	CATATGRVNTEAFF
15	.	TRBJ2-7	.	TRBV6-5	TGTGCCAGCAGCCAGACAGTCGAGCGTTGGTACGAGCAGTACTTC	CASSQTVERWYEQYF
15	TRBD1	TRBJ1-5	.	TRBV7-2	TGTGCCAGCAGCTTAGTCGGGACAGGGAAACAGCCCCAGCATTTT	CASSLVGTGKQPQHF
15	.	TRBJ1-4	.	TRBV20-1	TGCAGTGCTAGGCCCGGGACCTTCTATGGTGAAAAACTGTTTTTT	CSARPGTFYGEKLFF
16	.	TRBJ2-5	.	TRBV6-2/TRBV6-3	TGTGCCAGCAGTTATGTTCTCGGGAGCCCCCTGGGGACCCAGTACTTC	CASSYVLGSPLGTQYF
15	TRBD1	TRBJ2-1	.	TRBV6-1	TGTGCCAGCATCCTTGACAGGGGGCAAGGGAATGAGCAGTTCTTC	CASILDRGQGNEQFF
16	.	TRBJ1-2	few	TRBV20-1	TGCAGTGCCATAGTCGGCCGGGACACAAACCCTTATGGCTACACCTTC	CSAIVGRDTNPYGYTF
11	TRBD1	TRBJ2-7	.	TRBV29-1	TGCAGCGCCGGGACAGCCTACGAGCAGTACTTC	CSAGTAYEQYF
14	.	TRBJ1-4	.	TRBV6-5	TGTGCCAGCAGTGGGGACGGCGGCTGGGAAAAACTGTTTTTT	CASSGDGGWEKLFF
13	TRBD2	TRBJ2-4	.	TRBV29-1	TGCAGCGTCACGGCGGGGGGCGGCTACGGGCAGTACTTC	CSVTAGGGYGQYF
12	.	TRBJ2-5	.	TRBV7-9	TGTGCCAGCAGCTCCATGTGGCGGACCCAGTACTTC	CASSSMWRTQYF
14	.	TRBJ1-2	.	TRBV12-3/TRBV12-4	TGTGCCAGCAGTTTAAGGGTGCGGGAGTATGGCTACACCTTC	CASSLRVREYGYTF
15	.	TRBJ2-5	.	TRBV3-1	TGTGCCAGCGGCCGGCTTAATGTTAAGGCGGAGACCCAGTACTTC	CASGRLNVKAETQYF
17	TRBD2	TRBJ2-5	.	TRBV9	TGTGCCAGCAGCGAGGGGGGACTAGCGGGAGGGCCGGAGACCCAGTACTTC	CASSEGGLAGGPETQYF
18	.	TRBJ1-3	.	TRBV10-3	TGTGCCATCAGTGAGAGGCAGAAATCATACTCTGGTGGAAACACCATATATTTT	CAISERQKSYSGGNTIYF
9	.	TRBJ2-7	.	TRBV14	TGTGCCAGCTATTGCGAGCAGTACTTC	CASYCEQYF
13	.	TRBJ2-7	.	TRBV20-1	TGCAGTGCTAGAGATCCAGACTCCTACGAGCAGTACTTC	CSARDPDSYEQYF
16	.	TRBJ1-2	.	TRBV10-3	TGTGCCATCAGTGATCCGGGTCTTACAGAGTACTATGGCTACACCTTC	CAISDPGLTEYYGYTF
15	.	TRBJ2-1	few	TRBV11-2	TGTGCCAGCAGCTTAGTTAGTGGCGCCTACAATGAGCAGTTCTTC	CASSLVSGAYNEQFF
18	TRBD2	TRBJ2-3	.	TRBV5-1	TGCGCCGGCAGCGGGTCCGGGACTAGCGGGAGGAGCACAGATACGCAGTATTTT	CAGSGSGTSGRSTDTQYF
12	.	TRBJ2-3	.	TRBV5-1	TGCGCCAGCAACAAGGAGTCAGATACGCAGTATTTT	CASNKESDTQYF
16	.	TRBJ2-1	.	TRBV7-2	TGTGCCAGCAGCTCAACGGACGGCAGCTCCTACAATGGGCAGTTCTTC	CASSSTDGSSYNGQFF
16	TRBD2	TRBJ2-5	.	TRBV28	TGTGCCAGCAGCCTCGGGACTAGCGGGGGACAAGAGACCCAGTACTTC	CASSLGTSGGQETQYF
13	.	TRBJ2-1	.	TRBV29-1	TGCAGCGTTGAGGGTCACTCCTACAATGAGCAGTTCTTC	CSVEGHSYNEQFF
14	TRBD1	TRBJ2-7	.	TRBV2	TGTGCCAGTCTGGGAACAGGGGATGCCTACGAGCAGTACTTC	CASLGTGDAYEQYF
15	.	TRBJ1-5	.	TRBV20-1	TGCAGTGCTAGCGGGTCCCCGGGGGGTAGTCAGCCCCAGCATTTT	CSASGSPGGSQPQHF
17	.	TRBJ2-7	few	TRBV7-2	TGTGCCAGCAGCCACACGCCCAGGGCTAGTGCTTTCTACGAGCAGTACTTC	CASSHTPRASAFYEQYF
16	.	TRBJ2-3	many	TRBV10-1	TGCGCCAGCAGTGATGGGACACTAAGTATCACAGATACGCAGTATTTT	CASSDGTLSITDTQYF
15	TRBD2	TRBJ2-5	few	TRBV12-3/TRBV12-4	TGTGCCAGCTGCCCGACTAGCGGGGGGTCCTTGACCCAGTACTTC	CASCPTSGGSLTQYF
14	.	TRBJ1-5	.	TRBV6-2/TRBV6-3	TGTGCCAGCAGTTACATGCAGGGGACCCAGCCCCAGCATTTT	CASSYMQGTQPQHF
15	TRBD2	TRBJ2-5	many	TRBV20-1	TGCAGTGCTTTCTTCGCTCTAGCGGGGATTAGGACCCAGTACTTC	CSAFFALAGIRTQYF
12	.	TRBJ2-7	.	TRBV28	TGTGCCAGCTCCCCTTATCCCCACGAGCAGTACTTC	CASSPYPHEQYF
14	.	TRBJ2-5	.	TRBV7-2	TGTGCCAGCAGCTTAGCGGGTAGGCAGGTGACCCAGTACTTC	CASSLAGRQVTQYF
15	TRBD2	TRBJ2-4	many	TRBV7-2	TGTGCCAGCACCGCCGGGGGGGGAACCAAAAACATTCAGTACTTC	CASTAGGGTKNIQYF
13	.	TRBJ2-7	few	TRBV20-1	TGCAGTGCTAGCGCTCAGAGCTCCTACGAGCAGTACTTC	CSASAQSSYEQYF
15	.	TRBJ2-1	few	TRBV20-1	TGCAGTGCTCCCTCTACTAGGTACGGCGAGAATGAGCAGTTCTTC	CSAPSTRYGENEQFF
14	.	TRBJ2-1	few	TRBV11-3	TGTGCCAGCAGTTACCGGGCCGGGGGCCATGAGCAGTTCTTC	CASSYRAGGHEQFF
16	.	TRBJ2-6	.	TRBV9	TGTGCCAGCAGCGGGATAACAGGGACAGGGGCCAACGTCCTGACTTTC	CASSGITGTGANVLTF
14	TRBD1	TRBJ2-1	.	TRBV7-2	TGTGCCAGCAGCTCCCAGGGGGCCGACAATGAGCAGTTCTTC	CASSSQGADNEQFF